This entry lists 31 T cell receptor beta chains sequenced from one sample in a study of T cells in narcolepsy. Produced via immunoSEQ multiplex PCR; TCRdb's table is partial and in-frame only. The profile shows about 20,000 clones, roughly 87% of them singletons. The sequenced sample consisted of memory (CD45RA-) CD4+ T cells from blood. The source is a human donor in good health.

The chain combines TRBV18 with TRBJ2-2, with a possible D match to TRBD2 (6 bases). Trimming left V 3 bases short and J 1 base short, with 18 bases between. Germline-derived CDR1 and CDR2 are KGHSH and LQKENI. The CDR3 loop spans 18 amino acids. The CDR3 spells CASSPGRRGRLNTGELFF. Written as DNA, the CDR3 is TGTGCCAGCTCACCGGGGAGGAGAGGGCGATTGAACACCGGGGAGCTGTTTTTT. Full variable domain (outside the CDR3, taken from reference TRBV18 and TRBJ2-2): NAGVMQNPRHLVRRRGQEARLRCSPMKGHSHVYWYRQLPEEGLKFMVYLQKENIIDESGMPKERFSAEFPKEGPSILRIQQVVRGDSAAYFCASSPGRRGRLNTGELFFGEGSRLTVL.

The J gene is TRBJ1-3, the V gene TRBV5-5; D ambiguous. Germline V CDR1 and CDR2: SGHKS, YYEKEE (reference sequence). The CDR3 spans 15 residues. V was shortened by 4 bases and J by 1 base, with 12 bases between the two germline ends. DNA of the CDR3: TGTGCCAGCAGCCTATTCTTGGGGTCTGGAAACACCATATATTTT. Its protein is CASSLFLGSGNTIYF.

The J gene is TRBJ2-7, the V gene TRBV30; D possibly uses TRBD1 or TRBD2 (7 bases each). In germline, CDR1 is GTSNPN, CDR2 SVGIG (reference sequence). V gave up 5 bases and J gave up 2 bases, with 16 bases separating them. CDR3 length equals 14 residues. CDR3 sequence reads: CAWGRGTEPYEQYF. The CDR3 region has the DNA TGTGCCTGGGGGAGGGGGACAGAACCCTACGAGCAGTACTTC.

The rearrangement links TRBV6-4 to TRBJ2-5; perhaps TRBD1 as D (5 bases). V was pared by 0 bases and J by 2 bases, with 13 bases between. The CDR3 has 16 residues. The germline V gene has CDR1 MRHNA and CDR2 SNTAGT. CDR3 amino acids: CASSDSRAPHQETQYF. CDR3 coding DNA: TGTGCCAGCAGTGACTCCAGGGCCCCCCATCAAGAGACCCAGTACTTC.

J is TRBJ1-3 and V is TRBV4-2; D ambiguous. V shed 0 bases and J shed 7 bases, with 7 bases lying between them. Germline V gives CDR1 LGHNA, CDR2 YNFKEQ. This CDR3 region has 13 residues. This CDR3 is CASSQESGNTIYF. CDR3 nucleotides: TGTGCCAGCAGCCAAGAATCGGGTAACACCATATATTTT.

The chain couples TRBV5-1 to TRBJ1-3, with D unclear. Trimming cost V 0 bases and J 0 bases, with 7 bases left between them. Germline V gene lookup returns CDR1 SGHRS and CDR2 YFSETQ. The CDR3 sequence is 15 residues long. The DNA for the CDR3 is TGCGCCAGCAGCTTGGTCCCGCTCTCTGGAAACACCATATATTTT. Residues: CASSLVPLSGNTIYF.

This clone was counted a single time. The chain combines TRBV4-3 with TRBJ1-6, with TRBD1 as a possible D gene (6 bases). There are 15 residues in the CDR3. Per germline, CDR1 LGHNA and CDR2 YSLEER. Trimming removed 3 bases at V and 5 bases at J, with 11 bases between. CDR3 coding DNA: TGCGCCAGCAGCCAGGTTAGGGACAATAATTCACCCCTCCACTTT. Protein product: CASSQVRDNNSPLHF.

V and J are TRBV7-2 and TRBJ2-2, with 9 bases identical to TRBD1. CDR3 size: 15 residues. The V segment lost 5 bases and the J segment 3 bases; nucleotides outside the gene matches: 4. CDR1 and CDR2 from the germline V gene are SGHTA and FQGNSA. The CDR3 sequence is CASSRDRVDTGELFF. CDR3 DNA: TGTGCCAGCAGCCGGGACAGGGTCGACACCGGGGAGCTGTTTTTT. The entire variable domain, with the rest obtained from reference TRBV7-2 and TRBJ2-2, is as follows: GAGVSQSPSNKVTEKGKDVELRCDPISGHTALYWYRQSLGQGLEFLIYFQGNSAPDKSGLPSDRFSAERTGGSVSTLTIQRTQQEDSAVYLCASSRDRVDTGELFFGEGSRLTVL.

V and J are TRBV7-2 and TRBJ1-5; D perhaps matches TRBD1 (6 bases). Germline V gene data show CDR1 as SGHTA and CDR2 as FQGNSA. The CDR3 spans 15 residues. With 5 bases removed from V and 4 bases from J, the gap between germline ends came to 15 bases. The CDR3 spells CASSQETGSNQPQHF. The CDR3 DNA follows: TGTGCCAGCAGCCAAGAGACAGGCAGTAATCAGCCCCAGCATTTT.

This clone was seen only a few times. This CDR3 is CASSPPNPGPSGNTIYF. For the CDR3, the DNA is TGTGCCAGCTCACCGCCAAATCCGGGACCCTCTGGAAACACCATATATTTT. The genes are TRBV18 and TRBJ1-3; maybe TRBD1 (5 bases). Per germline, CDR1 KGHSH and CDR2 LQKENI. The CDR3 covers 17 residues. V lost 3 bases to trimming and J lost 0 bases, with 15 bases between them.

The V gene is TRBV11-2, the J gene TRBJ1-1, with D uncertain. The V gene's germline CDR1 is SGHAT and CDR2 FQNNGV. The CDR3 is 13 amino acids. The V end lost 0 bases, the J end lost 3 bases, and 5 bases lay between the germline ends. CDR3 amino acids: CASSLDLYTEAFF. For the CDR3, the DNA is TGTGCCAGCAGCTTAGACCTTTACACTGAAGCTTTCTTT.

The rearrangement links TRBV7-2 to TRBJ2-1, with D possibly being TRBD2 (5 bases). Trimming left V 6 bases short and J 7 bases short, with 16 bases between. This CDR3 region has 14 residues. In germline, CDR1 is SGHTA, CDR2 FQGNSA. The CDR3 DNA follows: TGTGCCAGCAGAAAAGGAGGTAGTAGGAATGAGCAGTTCTTC. As protein: CASRKGGSRNEQFF.

The chain links TRBV5-7 to TRBJ1-4, with 8 bases lining up with TRBD1. TRBV5-7 qualifies as an ORF whose function is uncertain. With V trimmed by 2 bases and J by 7 bases, 7 bases remained unmatched. The CDR3 has 15 amino acids. Here the CDR3 reads CASSLSGGWIEKLFF. The DNA of the CDR3 is TGTGCCAGCAGCTTATCAGGGGGCTGGATTGAAAAACTGTTTTTT.

The chain joins TRBV28 to TRBJ2-7; TRBD1 agrees at 9 bases. CDR1 MDHEN and CDR2 SYDVKM come from the germline V gene. Trimming cost V 4 bases and J 2 bases; bases outside gene matches: 9. The CDR3 is made up of 16 amino acids. As DNA, the CDR3 is TGTGCCAGCAGTTCTTTTGGGGACAGGGTCCCCTACGAGCAGTACTTC. Its protein product is CASSSFGDRVPYEQYF.

This chain connects TRBV2 to TRBJ2-1; no clear D gene. Germline V lookup: CDR1 SNHLY, CDR2 FYNNEI. This CDR3 is 13 amino acids long. Trimming shortened V by 7 bases and J by 6 bases, and 13 bases separated the two germline ends. Here the CDR3 DNA reads TGTGCCAGCATGGTCCAATCCCGCAATGAGCAGTTCTTC. It yields the protein CASMVQSRNEQFF.

The chain uses TRBV7-8 and TRBJ1-3, with D perhaps TRBD1 (5 bases). Germline V CDR1 and CDR2: SGHVS, FQNEAQ. The ends were cut back, 5 bases at V and 4 bases at J, with 15 bases in the middle. The CDR3 consists of 15 residues. For the CDR3, the DNA is TGTGCCAGCAGCGTATCCAGGGACCCGGGAAACACCATATATTTT. Amino acids: CASSVSRDPGNTIYF.

In nucleotides, the CDR3 is TGTGCCAGCAGTGCGGAGACAGGCAGAAATTCACCCCTCCACTTT. Protein sequence: CASSAETGRNSPLHF. The chain has TRBV2 and TRBJ1-6; maybe TRBD1 (6 bases). Germline-derived CDR1 and CDR2 are SNHLY and FYNNEI. V was clipped by 4 bases and J by 7 bases, with 14 bases between them. The CDR3 extends over 15 amino acids.

The rearrangement joins TRBV5-6 to TRBJ2-3; no definite D call. The CDR3 totals 13 residues. Trimming pared 7 bases from V and 2 bases from J, leaving 11 bases between. Germline V gene sequence: CDR1 SGHDT, CDR2 YYEEEE. DNA for the CDR3: TGTGCCAGCCTAGGAGCCCCCACAGATACGCAGTATTTT. It codes for CASLGAPTDTQYF.

This rearrangement joins TRBV2 to TRBJ1-4, with 8 bases aligning to TRBD1. This CDR3 has 16 residues. Germline V CDR1 and CDR2: SNHLY, FYNNEI. Trimming cost V 6 bases and J 0 bases; bases outside gene matches: 6. DNA of the CDR3: TGTGCCAGCAGAGGGGACAGGTTTGCAACTAATGAAAAACTGTTTTTT. Protein product: CASRGDRFATNEKLFF.

The chain recombines TRBV7-9 with TRBJ2-2; TRBD2 matches 11 bases. CDR3 size: 18 residues. Unmatched junction bases numbered 12, after V lost 5 bases and J lost 4 bases. Germline V gene lookup returns CDR1 SEHNR and CDR2 FQNEAQ (reference sequence). This CDR3 reads CASSTPDLAGGRTGELFF. The CDR3 nucleotides are TGTGCCAGCAGCACCCCCGACTTAGCGGGAGGGCGCACCGGGGAGCTGTTTTTT.

The chain carries TRBV7-8 and TRBJ2-7, with 7 bases that match TRBD2. The CDR3 totals 13 residues. The ends lost 4 bases at V and 6 bases at J; junction bases unmatched: 6. Germline V gene lookup returns CDR1 SGHVS and CDR2 FQNEAQ. CDR3 region: CASSYRTSGEQYF. In nucleotides, the CDR3 is TGTGCCAGCAGCTACCGGACTAGTGGCGAGCAGTACTTC. Drawing the rest from reference TRBV7-8 and TRBJ2-7, the complete variable domain is GAGVSQSPRYKVAKRGQDVALRCDPISGHVSLFWYQQALGQGPEFLTYFQNEAQLDKSGLPSDRFFAERPEGSVSTLKIQRTQQEDSAVYLCASSYRTSGEQYFGPGTRLTVT.

This chain links TRBV27 with TRBJ2-5; 8 bases line up with TRBD1. The J call may be wrong; the DNA end is better matched by TRBJ2-7. CDR1 and CDR2 (germline): MNHEY, SMNVEV (reference sequence). CDR3 length: 14 amino acids. CDR3 in amino acids: CASSATGDPYEQYF. In DNA, the CDR3 is TGTGCCAGCAGTGCGACAGGGGACCCCTACGAGCAGTACTTC.

This clone was seen more than once but under ten times. The chain couples TRBV6-6 to TRBJ1-5; D gene unclear. CDR3 size: 13 residues. Germline V CDR1 and CDR2: MNHNY, SVGAGI (reference sequence). V lost 7 bases to trimming and J lost 4 bases, with 11 bases between them. The DNA for the CDR3 is TGTGCCAGCATATGGGCCCTTAATCAGCCCCAGCATTTT. As protein: CASIWALNQPQHF.

The chain links TRBV5-4 to TRBJ2-7, with D unclear. Germline V gene lookup returns CDR1 SGHNT and CDR2 YYREEE (reference sequence). The CDR3 spans 16 residues. Trimming stripped 4 bases from V and 0 bases from J, with 17 bases between. In DNA, the CDR3 is TGTGCCAGCAGCCCCCAGGCGGCCTCAAGCTCCTACGAGCAGTACTTC. Its translation: CASSPQAASSSYEQYF.

Notes on this clone: At one end the junction does not follow the germline gene, possibly because of a read error. Other DNA sequences in the same sample also yield this CDR3. The chain employs TRBV4-2 and TRBJ2-7, with 8 bases matching TRBD1. This CDR3 region has 15 residues. Germline CDR1 LGHNA, CDR2 YNFKEQ. CDR3 residues: CASSQGETGADEQYF. The CDR3 DNA is TGTGCCAGCAGCCAAGGCGAGACAGGGGCTGACGAGCAGTACTTT.

The chain couples TRBV15 to TRBJ2-3; 14 bases fit TRBD2. Trimming cost V 4 bases and J 2 bases; bases outside gene matches: 8. CDR1 and CDR2 (germline): LNHNV, YYDKDF (reference sequence). The CDR3 runs 18 residues. The CDR3 sequence: CATSNPGLAGDYTDTQYF. DNA of the CDR3: TGTGCCACCAGCAACCCGGGACTAGCGGGGGACTACACAGATACGCAGTATTTT. Based on the CDR3 plus reference TRBV15 and TRBJ2-3, the full variable domain is DAMVIQNPRYQVTQFGKPVTLSCSQTLNHNVMYWYQQKSSQAPKLLFHYYDKDFNNEADTPDNFQSRRPNTSFCFLDIRSPGLGDTAMYLCATSNPGLAGDYTDTQYFGPGTRLTVL.

This clone was observed a single time. This chain connects TRBV4-3 to TRBJ1-2; TRBD1 matches 7 bases. The CDR3 spans 15 residues. Germline V lookup: CDR1 LGHNA, CDR2 YSLEER. J lost 1 base, V lost 4 bases, and 6 bases had no gene match. In DNA form, the CDR3 reads TGCGCCAGCAGCCCATCCAGGGGGTTTAACTATGGCTACACCTTC. Translation: CASSPSRGFNYGYTF.

Here the CDR3 DNA reads TGTGCCATCAGTGAGTCAAGGGCCGAGCAGTACTTC. Its translation: CAISESRAEQYF. V usage is TRBV10-3 and J usage is TRBJ2-7; D not certain. With 0 bases removed from V and 6 bases from J, the gap between germline ends came to 6 bases. CDR3 length: 12 amino acids. The germline CDR1 and CDR2 sequences are ENHRY and SYGVKD.

The chain carries TRBV7-3 and TRBJ2-3, with 7 bases lining up with TRBD2. The CDR3 loop spans 15 amino acids. Germline lookup yields CDR1 SGHTA and CDR2 FQGTGA. The trim removed 5 bases at V and 1 base at J, leaving 6 bases unmatched. The CDR3 DNA sequence: TGTGCCAGCAGCGCCGGACTAGGCCGCACAGATACGCAGTATTTT. This codes for CASSAGLGRTDTQYF. Together with reference TRBV7-3 and TRBJ2-3, the CDR3 gives the full variable domain: GAGVSQTPSNKVTEKGKYVELRCDPISGHTALYWYRQSLGQGPEFLIYFQGTGAADDSGLPNDRFFAVRPEGSVSTLKIQRTERGDSAVYLCASSAGLGRTDTQYFGPGTRLTVL.

The chain carries TRBV7-2 and TRBJ2-5; maybe TRBD2 (6 bases). Near its end, the DNA agrees better with TRBJ2-7, so the J call may be wrong. Germline assignment: CDR1 SGHTA and CDR2 FQGNSA. The CDR3 has 15 residues. CDR3 residues: CASSSGTLQSYEQYF. In nucleotides, the CDR3 is TGTGCCAGCAGCTCGGGGACTTTACAATCCTACGAGCAGTACTTC.

V and J are TRBV18 and TRBJ1-4; no firm D call. From germline, CDR1 is KGHSH and CDR2 LQKENI. There are 15 residues in the CDR3. V lost 0 bases, J lost 4 bases, and 9 bases lay in between. The CDR3 loop is CASSPPAGFNEKLFF. CDR3 nucleotide sequence: TGTGCCAGCTCACCACCCGCAGGATTTAATGAAAAACTGTTTTTT.